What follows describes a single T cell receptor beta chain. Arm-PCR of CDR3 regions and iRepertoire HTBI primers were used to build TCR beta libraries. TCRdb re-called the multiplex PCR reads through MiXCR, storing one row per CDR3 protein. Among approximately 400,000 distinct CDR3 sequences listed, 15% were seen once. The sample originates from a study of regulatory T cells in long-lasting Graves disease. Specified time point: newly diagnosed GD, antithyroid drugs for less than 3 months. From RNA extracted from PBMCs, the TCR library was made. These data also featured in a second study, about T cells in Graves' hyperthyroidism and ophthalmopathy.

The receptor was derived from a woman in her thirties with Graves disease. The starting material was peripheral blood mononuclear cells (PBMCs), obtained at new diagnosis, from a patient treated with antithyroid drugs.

The CDR3 spells CASSANTGGAETEAFF. DNA of the CDR3: TGTGCCAGTAGTGCGAACACGGGGGGCGCGGAGACTGAAGCTTTCTTT. This chain links TRBV19 with TRBJ1-1; D may be TRBD1 (6 bases). This CDR3 is built from 16 residues. Germline V lookup: CDR1 LNHDA, CDR2 SQIVND (reference sequence). Trimming pared 5 bases from V and 5 bases from J, leaving 21 bases between.